This T cell receptor beta chain was identified in a study of cytotoxic CD8 clonotypes in ibrutinib-treated CLL. Notes on the study in general: Public clonotypes occurred uncommonly; on treatment, they contracted or remained stable. Baseline values of clonality outstripped age-matched healthy donors and followed circulating CD8+ T-cell counts.

In regard to this clone: Its antigen remains unknown.

Investigators sought sequencing depths of between 1 in 200,000 and 1 in 1 million T cells. The assay was immunoSEQ multiplex PCR, and TCRdb's table has in-frame clones only and misses some. The table lists approximately 350,000 clones, 60% to 80% of them singletons. The germline gives CDR1 LNHNV, CDR2 YYDKDF (reference sequence). The V and J ends lost 0 bases and 4 bases, in that order; junction bases with no gene match: 8. This CDR3 is 16 amino acids long. V is TRBV15 and J is TRBJ2-5; 7 bases are a match to TRBD2. The source is a human donor with chronic lymphocytic leukemia. The sequenced sample was PBMCs, obtained after 36 months of ibrutinib treatment. CDR3 bases: TGTGCCACCAGCAGAGATATAGCGGGTGACCTAGAGACCCAGTACTTC. This sequence encodes CATSRDIAGDLETQYF.